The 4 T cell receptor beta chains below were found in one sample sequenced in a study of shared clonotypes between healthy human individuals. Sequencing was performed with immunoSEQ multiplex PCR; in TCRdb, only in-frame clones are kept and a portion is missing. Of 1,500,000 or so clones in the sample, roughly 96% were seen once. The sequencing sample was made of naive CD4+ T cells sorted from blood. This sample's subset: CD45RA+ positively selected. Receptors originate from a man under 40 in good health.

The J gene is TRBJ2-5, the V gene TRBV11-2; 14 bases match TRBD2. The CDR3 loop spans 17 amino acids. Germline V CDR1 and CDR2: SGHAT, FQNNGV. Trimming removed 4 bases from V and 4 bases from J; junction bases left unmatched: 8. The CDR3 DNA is TGTGCCAGCAGCTGGGGGACTAGCGGGAGTCGATTAGAGACCCAGTACTTC. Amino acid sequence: CASSWGTSGSRLETQYF.

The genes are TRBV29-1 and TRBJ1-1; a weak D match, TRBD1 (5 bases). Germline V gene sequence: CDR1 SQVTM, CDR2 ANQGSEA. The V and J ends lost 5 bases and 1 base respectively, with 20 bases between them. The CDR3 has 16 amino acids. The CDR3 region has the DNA TGCAGCGTTCCCAGGGACCTAACTCGCCGGAACACTGAAGCTTTCTTT. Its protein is CSVPRDLTRRNTEAFF. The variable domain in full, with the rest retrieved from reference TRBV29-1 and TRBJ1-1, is SAVISQKPSRDICQRGTSLTIQCQVDSQVTMMFWYRQQPGQSLTLIATANQGSEATYESGFVIDKFPISRPNLTFSTLTVSNMSPEDSSIYLCSVPRDLTRRNTEAFFGQGTRLTVV.

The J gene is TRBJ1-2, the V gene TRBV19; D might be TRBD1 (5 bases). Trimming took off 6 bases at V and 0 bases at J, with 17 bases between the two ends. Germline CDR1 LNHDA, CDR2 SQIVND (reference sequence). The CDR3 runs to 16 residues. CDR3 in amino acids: CASRVVGGTPNYGYTF. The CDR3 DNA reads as TGTGCCAGTAGAGTTGTTGGGGGGACTCCTAACTATGGCTACACCTTC.

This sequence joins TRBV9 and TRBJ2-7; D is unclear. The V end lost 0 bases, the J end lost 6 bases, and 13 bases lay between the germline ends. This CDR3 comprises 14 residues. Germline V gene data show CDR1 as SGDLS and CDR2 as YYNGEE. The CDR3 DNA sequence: TGTGCCAGCAGCGTAGGGTCCTGGGATGGCGAGCAGTACTTC. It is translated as CASSVGSWDGEQYF.